The sequence of this T cell receptor (beta chain) was determined in a study of blood T cell repertoires in COVID-19. Study-level background: Sources were T cells, B-cell-depleted T cells, or PBMCs; the material itself was cDNA or gDNA.

Germline values: CDR1 DFQATT, CDR2 SNEGSKA (reference sequence). V was clipped by 6 bases and J by 4 bases, with 16 bases between them. CDR3 length: 14 amino acids. Authors' analysis steps: Researchers report that nucleated cell counts were estimated from reference gene primer amplification. Method: immunoSEQ multiplex PCR; TCRdb's copy keeps in-frame clones and lacks some. D and trimming come from the DNA, and the V and J calls and clone size come from that table. The profile covers tens of thousands of clones, with about 90% appearing a single time and approximately 0.98% taken by the ten largest. The sequenced sample was peripheral blood. The source is a woman aged 50 to 65 in a cohort sampled during active COVID-19. The chain links TRBV20-1 to TRBJ1-3, with a tentative D call TRBD1 (6 bases). For the CDR3, the DNA is TGCAGTGCCAGTCGGGGGGCGAGAGGAAACACCATATATTTT. Protein product: CSASRGARGNTIYF.